This paragraph covers one T cell receptor beta chain sequence. The CDR3 contains 16 residues. Germline V CDR1 and CDR2: LNHDA, SQIVND (reference sequence). V was clipped by 6 bases and J by 4 bases; unmatched bases: 7. The data were obtained in a study of T-cell memory formation after mild COVID-19. Across the whole study: Largely donor-specific TCR clusters were found.

In TCRdb, the 5' RACE reads were re-called with MiXCR into one record per CDR3 protein. The sample lists 390,000 or so distinct CDR3 sequences, roughly 15% occurring once. Sequencing used PBMCs or a T cell subset sorted from them (not recorded which). This chain connects TRBV19 to TRBJ2-3; 13 bases are a match to TRBD2. This sequence was found in a man aged 18 to 30 who had mild COVID-19 (a few samples of this study predate the infection). Cell type and time point are not known. CDR3 nucleotides: TGTGCCAGTAGCAAGACTAGCGGGGGGAGTGCAGATACGCAGTATTTT. This codes for CASSKTSGGSADTQYF.